This TCR beta chain was obtained from a study of vaccination and CD4 T cells after COVID-19. Study summary: The convalescents, six males and four females, included two who were Hispanic. Post-COVID draws followed diagnosis by a median around 92 days (range 35 to 161).

To note about this clonotype: What it recognizes is unknown.

CDR1 is MNHEY and CDR2 is SMNVEV in the germline V gene (reference sequence). CDR3 length: 16 amino acids. V shed 2 bases and J 0 bases; nucleotides not matched to a gene: 5. TCRdb itself ran the PCR reads through MiXCR, one entry per CDR3 protein. This table holds some 33,000 distinct CDR3 sequences, 35% to 45% found once. General study points: Going from 21 to 38, median SARS-CoV-2-reactive clonotypes did not rise significantly.

Time point given: late sampling 161 to 241 days after vaccination in three convalescent patients. The TCR was taken from a human donor who had recovered from COVID-19. This chain links TRBV27 with TRBJ2-7; TRBD2 agrees at 9 bases. Sequenced material: CD4+ T cells from blood, taken about 7 months after SARS-CoV-2 vaccination. Here the CDR3 reads CASSLDLAGVSYEQYF. CDR3 sequence (DNA): TGTGCCAGCAGTTTAGACTTAGCGGGAGTCTCCTACGAGCAGTACTTC.